The rows below give T cell receptor beta chains drawn from one sample of a study of shared clonotypes between healthy human individuals. Clones were sequenced by immunoSEQ multiplex PCR, and TCRdb holds only the in-frame ones, with some missing. The table lists 980,000 or so clones, approximately 76% of them singletons. The sequencing input was memory CD4+ T cells sorted from blood. The receptor source for this set is a man younger than 35 in good health. Each CDR3 is given with its conserved first and last residue. Each record gives: clone size, V gene, D gene, J gene, CDR3 protein, CDR3 DNA. A D gene is named only where the DNA matches it firmly. Rows give clone size only sometimes, using once, few, many, or a class for an expanded clone.

abundance: NA
v_gene: TRBV4-3
d_gene: NA
j_gene: TRBJ2-2
CDR3aa: CASSQDSGGELFF
CDR3nt: TGCGCCAGCAGCCAAGATAGTGGGGGGGAGCTGTTTTTT

abundance: once
v_gene: TRBV20-1
d_gene: NA
j_gene: TRBJ2-3
CDR3aa: CSARDPPVQYF
CDR3nt: TGCAGTGCTAGAGATCCCCCGGTGCAGTATTTT

abundance: NA
v_gene: TRBV30
d_gene: NA
j_gene: TRBJ2-7
CDR3aa: CAWSVGTVSYEQYF
CDR3nt: TGTGCCTGGAGTGTAGGGACGGTCTCCTACGAGCAGTACTTC

abundance: few
v_gene: TRBV6-1
d_gene: NA
j_gene: TRBJ2-5
CDR3aa: CASEKRILETQYF
CDR3nt: TGTGCCAGCGAAAAGAGGATCCTCGAGACCCAGTACTTC

abundance: NA
v_gene: TRBV7-3
d_gene: NA
j_gene: TRBJ1-2
CDR3aa: CASSPPDRERNYGYTF
CDR3nt: TGTGCCAGCAGCCCGCCGGACAGAGAGAGGAACTATGGCTACACCTTC

abundance: NA
v_gene: TRBV5-1
d_gene: TRBD1
j_gene: TRBJ2-5
CDR3aa: CASSRTGTETQYF
CDR3nt: TGCGCCAGCAGCAGGACAGGGACGGAGACCCAGTACTTC

abundance: NA
v_gene: TRBV10-3
d_gene: TRBD1
j_gene: TRBJ1-3
CDR3aa: CAISELTGSSAGNTIYF
CDR3nt: TGTGCCATCAGTGAATTGACAGGGAGTAGTGCTGGAAACACCATATATTTT

abundance: NA
v_gene: TRBV19
d_gene: NA
j_gene: TRBJ2-1
CDR3aa: CASSMRENNEQFF
CDR3nt: TGTGCCAGTAGCATGAGGGAAAACAATGAGCAGTTCTTC

abundance: NA
v_gene: TRBV4-1
d_gene: TRBD1
j_gene: TRBJ2-7
CDR3aa: CASSQSQRDSPYEQYF
CDR3nt: TGCGCCAGCAGCCAAAGCCAGAGGGACAGCCCCTACGAGCAGTACTTC

abundance: many
v_gene: TRBV2
d_gene: NA
j_gene: TRBJ2-2
CDR3aa: CASSEVISANTGELFF
CDR3nt: TGTGCCAGCAGTGAAGTGATCAGCGCGAACACCGGGGAGCTGTTTTTT

abundance: NA
v_gene: TRBV5-1
d_gene: NA
j_gene: TRBJ1-3
CDR3aa: CASSLQKGGNTIYF
CDR3nt: TGCGCCAGCAGCCTTCAGAAGGGGGGAAACACCATATATTTT

abundance: few
v_gene: TRBV2
d_gene: TRBD1
j_gene: TRBJ1-6
CDR3aa: CASSEAGTEDSPLHF
CDR3nt: TGTGCCAGCAGTGAAGCCGGGACAGAAGATTCACCCCTCCACTTT

abundance: once
v_gene: TRBV14
d_gene: NA
j_gene: TRBJ1-3
CDR3aa: CASSPPGSPGNTIYF
CDR3nt: TGTGCCAGCAGCCCGCCGGGGTCCCCCGGAAACACCATATATTTT

abundance: NA
v_gene: TRBV7-2
d_gene: NA
j_gene: TRBJ1-2
CDR3aa: CASSSGSGEGYGYTF
CDR3nt: TGTGCCAGCAGCTCTGGTTCGGGGGAAGGTTATGGCTACACCTTC

abundance: NA
v_gene: TRBV7-3
d_gene: TRBD1
j_gene: TRBJ2-7
CDR3aa: CASSSSTGLGEQYF
CDR3nt: TGTGCCAGCAGCTCCTCGACAGGGCTAGGCGAGCAGTACTTC

abundance: NA
v_gene: TRBV5-8
d_gene: NA
j_gene: TRBJ1-4
CDR3aa: CASSPEAGMGLFF
CDR3nt: TGTGCCAGCAGCCCGGAGGCGGGAATGGGACTGTTTTTT

abundance: NA
v_gene: TRBV10-3
d_gene: NA
j_gene: TRBJ1-3
CDR3aa: CAISLQLSGNTIYF
CDR3nt: TGTGCCATCAGCCTTCAGCTCTCTGGAAACACCATATATTTT

abundance: NA
v_gene: TRBV29-1
d_gene: TRBD2
j_gene: TRBJ2-1
CDR3aa: CSVGELRTSGGNEQFF
CDR3nt: TGCAGCGTCGGCGAACTTCGGACTAGCGGGGGCAATGAGCAGTTCTTC

abundance: NA
v_gene: TRBV30
d_gene: NA
j_gene: TRBJ2-7
CDR3aa: CAWSSPYEQYF
CDR3nt: TGTGCCTGGAGTAGCCCCTACGAGCAGTACTTC

abundance: once
v_gene: TRBV7-2
d_gene: NA
j_gene: TRBJ2-3
CDR3aa: CASSLQQSVSTDTQYF
CDR3nt: TGTGCCAGCAGCTTACAACAATCCGTTAGCACAGATACGCAGTATTTT

abundance: NA
v_gene: TRBV15
d_gene: NA
j_gene: TRBJ1-4
CDR3aa: CATRNRRQANEKLFF
CDR3nt: TGTGCCACTCGGAACAGGCGGCAGGCTAATGAAAAACTGTTTTTT

abundance: few
v_gene: TRBV30
d_gene: NA
j_gene: TRBJ1-5
CDR3aa: CAWSIKGQQPQHF
CDR3nt: TGTGCCTGGAGTATCAAGGGTCAACAGCCCCAGCATTTT

abundance: few
v_gene: TRBV2
d_gene: TRBD1
j_gene: TRBJ2-3
CDR3aa: CASSIQGDTQYF
CDR3nt: TGTGCCAGCAGTATACAGGGGGATACGCAGTATTTT

abundance: many
v_gene: TRBV7-2
d_gene: TRBD2
j_gene: TRBJ2-1
CDR3aa: CASSRTLGLAGNNEQFF
CDR3nt: TGTGCCAGCAGCCGTACCTTAGGACTAGCGGGAAACAATGAGCAGTTCTTC

abundance: NA
v_gene: TRBV4-1
d_gene: NA
j_gene: TRBJ2-3
CDR3aa: CASSQGVSGWADTQYF
CDR3nt: TGCGCCAGCAGCCAAGGGGTTAGCGGATGGGCAGATACGCAGTATTTT

abundance: NA
v_gene: TRBV29-1
d_gene: NA
j_gene: TRBJ2-6
CDR3aa: CSVRESGANVLTF
CDR3nt: TGCAGCGTGAGGGAGTCTGGGGCCAACGTCCTGACTTTC

abundance: few
v_gene: TRBV6-1
d_gene: NA
j_gene: TRBJ1-1
CDR3aa: CAAKLRAYMNTEAFF
CDR3nt: TGTGCCGCTAAACTCAGAGCTTACATGAACACTGAAGCTTTCTTT

abundance: few
v_gene: TRBV6-1
d_gene: NA
j_gene: TRBJ1-2
CDR3aa: CASSRGVNYGYTF
CDR3nt: TGTGCCAGCAGCCGCGGGGTAAACTATGGCTACACCTTC

abundance: NA
v_gene: TRBV7-9
d_gene: TRBD2
j_gene: TRBJ2-7
CDR3aa: CASSLWDYYEQYF
CDR3nt: TGTGCCAGCAGCTTATGGGACTACTACGAGCAGTACTTC

abundance: NA
v_gene: TRBV2
d_gene: NA
j_gene: TRBJ2-7
CDR3aa: CASTLDRSYEQYF
CDR3nt: TGTGCCAGCACCCTCGACAGGAGCTACGAGCAGTACTTC

abundance: NA
v_gene: TRBV19
d_gene: NA
j_gene: TRBJ2-7
CDR3aa: CASSIGLGYEQYF
CDR3nt: TGTGCCAGTAGTATAGGGCTGGGCTACGAGCAGTACTTC

abundance: NA
v_gene: TRBV27
d_gene: TRBD2
j_gene: TRBJ2-3
CDR3aa: CASSFGAGGPDTQYF
CDR3nt: TGTGCCAGCAGTTTTGGAGCGGGGGGGCCAGATACGCAGTATTTT

abundance: NA
v_gene: TRBV7-9
d_gene: NA
j_gene: TRBJ1-3
CDR3aa: CASSGDLKTRSGNTIYF
CDR3nt: TGTGCCAGCAGCGGCGACCTAAAAACCCGTTCTGGAAACACCATATATTTT